This record covers a single TCR beta chain. This CDR3 is built from 13 residues. Germline CDR1 reads KGHDR; CDR2 reads SFDVKD. The ends were cut back, 7 bases at V and 3 bases at J, with 11 bases in the middle. Roughly 0.45 to 1 ug RNA was reverse transcribed with random hexamers. TCRdb passed the immunoSEQ multiplex PCR reads through MiXCR, listing each CDR3 protein once. The table lists 110,000 to 150,000 distinct CDR3 sequences, 85% to 95% of them singletons. The data stem from a study of CD8 T cells in Susac syndrome. The chain employs TRBV24-1 and TRBJ1-1; D remains unclear. The sequence was obtained from a human donor in good health. Sequencing input: CD8+ T cells from PBMCs. CDR3 residues: CATRNDGYTEAFF. In DNA form, the CDR3 reads TGTGCCACCAGAAACGACGGTTACACTGAAGCTTTCTTT.